This note documents a single TCR beta chain sequence. The data stem from a study of blood T cell repertoires in COVID-19. Participants' own reports of clinical history determined their cohort assignment. Original processing notes: The assay estimated nucleated cells by amplifying reference gene primers. Only in-frame clones appear in the TCRdb table, and some are missing; sequencing was by immunoSEQ multiplex PCR. V, J and clone size derive from that table, while D and trimming were established from the DNA sequence. The sample has roughly 250,000 clones, around 90% seen once. From germline, CDR1 is SQVTM and CDR2 ANQGSEA. This CDR3 comprises 12 residues. The V segment lost 1 base and the J segment 8 bases; nucleotides outside the gene matches: 1.

The chain recombines TRBV29-1 with TRBJ1-4, with 7 bases identical to TRBD1. This sequence originates from a woman in her twenties or thirties with acute COVID-19. The sequencing input was PBMCs or T cells enriched from blood (not recorded which). The CDR3, as DNA: TGCAGCGTTGAAGTGGACAGGGAAAAACTGTTTTTT. Encoded protein: CSVEVDREKLFF.